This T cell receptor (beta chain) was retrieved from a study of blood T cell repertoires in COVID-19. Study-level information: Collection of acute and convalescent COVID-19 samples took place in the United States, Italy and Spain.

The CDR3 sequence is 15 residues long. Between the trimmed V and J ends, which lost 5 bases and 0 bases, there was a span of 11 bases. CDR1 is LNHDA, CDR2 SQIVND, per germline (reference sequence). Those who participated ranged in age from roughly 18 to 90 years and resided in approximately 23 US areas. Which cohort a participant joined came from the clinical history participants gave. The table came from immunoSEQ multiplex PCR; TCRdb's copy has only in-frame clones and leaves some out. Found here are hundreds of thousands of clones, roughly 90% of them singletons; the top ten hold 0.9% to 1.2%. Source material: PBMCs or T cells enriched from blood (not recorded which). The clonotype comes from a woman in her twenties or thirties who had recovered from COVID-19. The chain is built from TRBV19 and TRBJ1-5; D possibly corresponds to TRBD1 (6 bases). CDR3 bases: TGTGCCAGTAGTCCCACAGGGCATAGCAATCAGCCCCAGCATTTT. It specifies CASSPTGHSNQPQHF.